This T cell receptor beta chain was captured in a study of blood T cell repertoires in COVID-19. Study-level information: Sample material is recorded as cDNA or gDNA derived from T cells, B-cell-depleted T cells, or PBMCs.

Germline V gene sequence: CDR1 SGHDN, CDR2 FVKESK. There are 13 residues in the CDR3. Trimming shortened V by 1 base and J by 5 bases, and 9 bases separated the two germline ends. Only in-frame clones appear in the TCRdb table, and some are missing; sequencing was by immunoSEQ multiplex PCR. The repertoire holds fewer than 110,000 clones, with 80% to 85% as singletons. Input material: peripheral blood. This receptor was taken from a man aged 65 to 79 with acute or convalescent COVID-19. The chain links TRBV14 to TRBJ2-7; possibly TRBD1 for D (5 bases). The chain's CDR3 is CASSQGTRHEQYF. CDR3 bases: TGTGCCAGCAGCCAAGGGACACGGCACGAGCAGTACTTC.